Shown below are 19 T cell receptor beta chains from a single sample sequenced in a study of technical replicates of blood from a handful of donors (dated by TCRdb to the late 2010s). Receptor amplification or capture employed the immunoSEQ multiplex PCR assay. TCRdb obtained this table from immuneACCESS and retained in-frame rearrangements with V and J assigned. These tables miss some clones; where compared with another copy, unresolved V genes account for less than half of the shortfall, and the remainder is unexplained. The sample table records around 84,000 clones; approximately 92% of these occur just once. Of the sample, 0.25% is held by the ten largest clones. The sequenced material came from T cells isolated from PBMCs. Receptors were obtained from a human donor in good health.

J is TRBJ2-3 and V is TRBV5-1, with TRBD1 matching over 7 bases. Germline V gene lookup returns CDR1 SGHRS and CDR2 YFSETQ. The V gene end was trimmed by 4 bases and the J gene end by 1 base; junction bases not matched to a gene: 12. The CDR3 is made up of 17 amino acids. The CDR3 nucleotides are TGCGCCAGCAGCCTGGGGCGGGTAGGGGGCGGCACAGATACGCAGTATTTT. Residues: CASSLGRVGGGTDTQYF.

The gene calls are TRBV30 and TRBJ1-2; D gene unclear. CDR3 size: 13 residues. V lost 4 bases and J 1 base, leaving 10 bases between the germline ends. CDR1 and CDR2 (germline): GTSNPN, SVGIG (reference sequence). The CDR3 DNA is TGTGCCTGGATCGGAGGGTTTAACTATGGCTACACCTTC. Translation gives CAWIGGFNYGYTF. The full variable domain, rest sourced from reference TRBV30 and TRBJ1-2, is SQTIHQWPATLVQPVGSPLSLECTVEGTSNPNLYWYRQAAGRGLQLLFYSVGIGQISSEVPQNLSASRPQDRQFILSSKKLLLSDSGFYLCAWIGGFNYGYTFGSGTRLTVV.

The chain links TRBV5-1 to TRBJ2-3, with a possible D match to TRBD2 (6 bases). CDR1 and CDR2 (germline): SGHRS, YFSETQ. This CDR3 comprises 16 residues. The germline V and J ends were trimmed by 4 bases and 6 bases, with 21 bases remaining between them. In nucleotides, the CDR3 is TGCGCCAGCAGCCCGGGAGACCCCGCACTTCAGGATACGCAGTATTTT. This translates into CASSPGDPALQDTQYF.

The CDR3 DNA reads as TGTGCCAGCTCACCACCTACGGGGGTCTATGGCTACACCTTC. Translation: CASSPPTGVYGYTF. The chain has TRBV18 and TRBJ1-2; D possibly corresponds to TRBD1 (5 bases). The CDR3 covers 14 residues. V was shortened by 0 bases and J by 4 bases, with 9 bases between the two germline ends. The germline V gene encodes CDR1 KGHSH and CDR2 LQKENI.

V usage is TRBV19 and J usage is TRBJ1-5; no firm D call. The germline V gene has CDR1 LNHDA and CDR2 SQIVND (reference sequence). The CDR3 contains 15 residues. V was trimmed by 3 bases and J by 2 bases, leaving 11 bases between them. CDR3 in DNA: TGTGCCAGTAGTATCGGCAGAACAGGCAATCAGCCCCAGCATTTT. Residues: CASSIGRTGNQPQHF. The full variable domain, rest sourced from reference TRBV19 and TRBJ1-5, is DGGITQSPKYLFRKEGQNVTLSCEQNLNHDAMYWYRQDPGQGLRLIYYSQIVNDFQKGDIAEGYSVSREKKESFPLTVTSAQKNPTAFYLCASSIGRTGNQPQHFGDGTRLSIL.

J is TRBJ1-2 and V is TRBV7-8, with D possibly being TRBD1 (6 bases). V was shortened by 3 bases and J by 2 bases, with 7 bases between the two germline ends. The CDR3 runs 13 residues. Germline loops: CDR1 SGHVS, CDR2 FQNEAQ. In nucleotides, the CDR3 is TGTGCCAGCAGCTTGGGGGCCAACTATGGCTACACCTTC. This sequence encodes CASSLGANYGYTF.

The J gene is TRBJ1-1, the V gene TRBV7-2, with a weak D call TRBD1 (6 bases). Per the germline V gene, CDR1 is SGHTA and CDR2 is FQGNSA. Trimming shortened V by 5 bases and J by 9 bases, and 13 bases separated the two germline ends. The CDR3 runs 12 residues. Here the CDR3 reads CASSRWTVKAFF. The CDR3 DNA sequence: TGTGCCAGCAGCCGCTGGACAGTGAAAGCTTTCTTT.

The chain's CDR3 is CASSPRGTGKYDEAFF. The CDR3 bases are TGTGCCAGCAGCCCCAGAGGGACAGGGAAGTACGATGAAGCTTTCTTT. The rearrangement links TRBV9 to TRBJ1-1; 9 bases are a match to TRBD1. The CDR3 has 16 amino acids. Germline CDR1 and CDR2: SGDLS and YYNGEE. The V segment lost 4 bases and the J segment 7 bases; nucleotides outside the gene matches: 14.

The DNA for the CDR3 is TGTGCCAGCAGCCTAACGAGCGGGACTAGCGGGGGATACGAGCAGTACTTC. Its protein is CASSLTSGTSGGYEQYF. The chain is built from TRBV9 and TRBJ2-7; TRBD2 matches at 14 bases. With 4 bases clipped from V and 4 bases from J, the junction kept 10 bases outside the gene matches. CDR3 length: 17 amino acids. The germline V gene encodes CDR1 SGDLS and CDR2 YYNGEE.

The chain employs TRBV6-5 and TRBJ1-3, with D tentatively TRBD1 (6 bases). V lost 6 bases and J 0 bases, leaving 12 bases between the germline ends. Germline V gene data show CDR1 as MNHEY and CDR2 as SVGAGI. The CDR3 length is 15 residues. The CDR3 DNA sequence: TGTGCCAGCAGCTATACAGGGAGCTCTGGAAACACCATATATTTT. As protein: CASSYTGSSGNTIYF.

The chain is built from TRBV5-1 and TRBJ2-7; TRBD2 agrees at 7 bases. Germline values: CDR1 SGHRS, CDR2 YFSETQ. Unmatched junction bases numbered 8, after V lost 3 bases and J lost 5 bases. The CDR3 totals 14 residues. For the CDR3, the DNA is TGCGCCAGCAGCTCACCTAGCGGAGGCGACGAGCAGTACTTC. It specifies CASSSPSGGDEQYF. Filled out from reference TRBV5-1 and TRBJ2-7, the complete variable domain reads KAGVTQTPRYLIKTRGQQVTLSCSPISGHRSVSWYQQTPGQGLQFLFEYFSETQRNKGNFPGRFSGRQFSNSRSEMNVSTLELGDSALYLCASSSPSGGDEQYFGPGTRLTVT.

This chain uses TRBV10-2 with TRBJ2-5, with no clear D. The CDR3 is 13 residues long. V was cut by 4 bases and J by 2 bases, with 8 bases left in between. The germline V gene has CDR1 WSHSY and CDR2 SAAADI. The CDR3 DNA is TGCGCCAGCAGTGCAACAAATCAAGAGACCCAGTACTTC. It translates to CASSATNQETQYF.

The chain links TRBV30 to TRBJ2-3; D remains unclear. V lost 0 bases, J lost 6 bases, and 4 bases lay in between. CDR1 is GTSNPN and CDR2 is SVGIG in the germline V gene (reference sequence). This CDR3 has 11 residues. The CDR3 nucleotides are TGTGCCTGGAGTGTAAGCGATACGCAGTATTTT. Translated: CAWSVSDTQYF.

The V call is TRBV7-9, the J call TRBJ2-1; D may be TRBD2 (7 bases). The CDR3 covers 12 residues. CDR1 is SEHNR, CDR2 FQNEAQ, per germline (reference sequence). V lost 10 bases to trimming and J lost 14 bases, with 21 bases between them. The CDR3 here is CAIRGPRERKFF. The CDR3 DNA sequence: TGTGCCATCCGGGGGCCGCGGGAGAGGAAGTTCTTC.

DNA for the CDR3: TGCGCCAGCAGCTTGGCGGGAGTATCTGGCTACACCTTC. Translation gives CASSLAGVSGYTF. V and J are TRBV5-1 and TRBJ1-2; D unresolved. The CDR3 sequence is 13 residues long. Germline V gene sequence: CDR1 SGHRS, CDR2 YFSETQ. V was trimmed by 0 bases and J by 7 bases, leaving 10 bases between them.

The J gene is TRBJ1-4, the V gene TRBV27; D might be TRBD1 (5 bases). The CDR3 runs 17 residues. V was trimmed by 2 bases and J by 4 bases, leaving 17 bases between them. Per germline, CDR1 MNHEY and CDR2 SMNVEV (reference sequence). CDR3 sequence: CASSLLHEDTSNEKLFF. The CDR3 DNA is TGTGCCAGCAGTTTACTCCACGAGGACACGAGTAATGAAAAACTGTTTTTT.

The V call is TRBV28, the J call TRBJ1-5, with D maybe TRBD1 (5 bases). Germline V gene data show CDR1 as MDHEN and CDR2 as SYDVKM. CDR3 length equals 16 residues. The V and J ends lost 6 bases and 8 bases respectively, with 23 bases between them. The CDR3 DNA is TGTGCCAGCAGCTTCATCAGCTTTTCAGGGATGGAGCCCCAGCATTTT. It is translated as CASSFISFSGMEPQHF. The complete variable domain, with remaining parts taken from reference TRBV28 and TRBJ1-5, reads DVKVTQSSRYLVKRTGEKVFLECVQDMDHENMFWYRQDPGLGLRLIYFSYDVKMKEKGDIPEGYSVSREKKERFSLILESASTNQTSMYLCASSFISFSGMEPQHFGDGTRLSIL.

CDR3 sequence (DNA): TGTGCCAGCAGCTCAGGGGCCCTCGCGCAGTATTTT. Protein sequence: CASSSGALAQYF. The chain joins TRBV11-2 to TRBJ2-3; perhaps TRBD1 as D (6 bases). Germline V gives CDR1 SGHAT, CDR2 FQNNGV. The CDR3 length is 12 residues. The V and J ends lost 4 bases and 10 bases respectively, with 12 bases between them. Looking up the rest from reference TRBV11-2 and TRBJ2-3 gives the full variable domain: EAGVAQSPRYKIIEKRQSVAFWCNPISGHATLYWYQQILGQGPKLLIQFQNNGVVDDSQLPKDRFSAERLKGVDSTLKIQPAKLEDSAVYLCASSSGALAQYFGPGTRLTVL.

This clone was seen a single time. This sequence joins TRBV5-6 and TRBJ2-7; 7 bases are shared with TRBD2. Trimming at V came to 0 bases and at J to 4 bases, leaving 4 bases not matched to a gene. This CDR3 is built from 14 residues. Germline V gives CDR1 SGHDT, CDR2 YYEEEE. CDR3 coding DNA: TGTGCCAGCAGCTTGGGTTTGGGGGGGTACGAGCAGTACTTC. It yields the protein CASSLGLGGYEQYF. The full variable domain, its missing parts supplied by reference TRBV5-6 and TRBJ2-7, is DAGVTQSPTHLIKTRGQQVTLRCSPKSGHDTVSWYQQALGQGPQFIFQYYEEEERQRGNFPDRFSGHQFPNYSSELNVNALLLGDSALYLCASSLGLGGYEQYFGPGTRLTVT.